The 19 T cell receptor beta chains in this list originate from one sample, sequenced in a study of early stage breast cancer tumors. The assay was immunoSEQ multiplex PCR, and TCRdb's table has in-frame clones only and misses some. The table lists about 5,500 clones, 70% of them singletons. Sequencing input: normal breast tissue next to the tumor. The source is a person aged 55 to 75 with breast cancer.

This chain links TRBV28 with TRBJ2-1; D is perhaps TRBD2 (5 bases). The CDR3 totals 16 residues. Germline V lookup: CDR1 MDHEN, CDR2 SYDVKM. V shed 3 bases and J shed 5 bases, with 17 bases lying between them. CDR3 sequence reads: CASSFNVTDGDNEQFF. The CDR3 DNA reads TGTGCCAGCAGTTTTAACGTCACCGACGGGGACAATGAGCAGTTCTTC.

This chain joins TRBV9 and TRBJ2-1; no definite D call. With 0 bases removed from V and 7 bases from J, the gap between germline ends came to 8 bases. Looked up from germline, CDR1 is SGDLS and CDR2 is YYNGEE. The CDR3 totals 13 residues. The CDR3 DNA reads TGTGCCAGCAGCGTAGGAAGGAAGAATGAGCAGTTCTTC. Its protein product is CASSVGRKNEQFF.

The CDR3, as DNA: TGTGCCTGGAGGAGGAAGGGGGGGGGAACTGAAGCTTTCTTT. It specifies CAWRRKGGGTEAFF. The chain couples TRBV30 to TRBJ1-1; D possibly corresponds to TRBD1 (6 bases). V gave up 3 bases and J gave up 5 bases, with 16 bases separating them. The CDR3 length is 14 residues. Germline CDR1 and CDR2: GTSNPN and SVGIG (reference sequence).

Comment on this clone: The same CDR3 is also encoded by other DNA sequences in this sample. The chain is built from TRBV30 and TRBJ1-6, with D possibly matching TRBD1 (6 bases). Trimming stripped 7 bases from V and 0 bases from J, with 13 bases between. Germline assignment: CDR1 GTSNPN and CDR2 SVGIG (reference sequence). This CDR3 spans 15 amino acids. The CDR3 sequence: CASKGGVSYNSPLHF. DNA of the CDR3: TGTGCCTCCAAAGGGGGGGTCTCCTATAATTCACCCCTCCACTTT.

In DNA, the CDR3 is TGTGCCAGCAGCGAGACGGCCCAAGATACGCAGTATTTT. Its protein is CASSETAQDTQYF. The rearrangement joins TRBV9 to TRBJ2-3; no definite D call. Germline V CDR1 and CDR2: SGDLS, YYNGEE. Trimming pared 3 bases from V and 5 bases from J, leaving 10 bases between. The CDR3 is 13 amino acids. Full variable domain (remainder filled in from reference TRBV9 and TRBJ2-3): DSGVTQTPKHLITATGQRVTLRCSPRSGDLSVYWYQQSLDQGLQFLIQYYNGEERAKGNILERFSAQQFPDLHSELNLSSLELGDSALYFCASSETAQDTQYFGPGTRLTVL.

CDR3 DNA sequence: TGTGCCACTGGGACAGTTCCTGGAAACACCATATATTTT. It translates to CATGTVPGNTIYF. The chain couples TRBV19 to TRBJ1-3, with TRBD1 identical over 7 bases. Trimming took 10 bases from V and 2 from J; bases not matched to a gene: 5. The CDR3 runs 13 residues. Germline V gene data show CDR1 as LNHDA and CDR2 as SQIVND (reference sequence).

This clone has a handful of counts. The genes are TRBV7-3 and TRBJ2-1; D gene uncertain. V dropped 2 bases and J dropped 8 bases, with 10 bases sitting between them. The CDR3 is 13 amino acids. The germline V gene has CDR1 SGHTA and CDR2 FQGTGA. The chain's CDR3 is CASSLGVRDEQFF. Here the CDR3 DNA reads TGTGCCAGCAGCTTAGGGGTCCGGGATGAGCAGTTCTTC.

This chain uses TRBV15 with TRBJ1-2; TRBD1 agrees at 7 bases. Germline V gene data show CDR1 as LNHNV and CDR2 as YYDKDF (reference sequence). V lost 4 bases, J lost 7 bases, and 9 bases stayed unmatched. This CDR3 spans 14 amino acids. The CDR3 coding sequence is TGTGCCACCAGCACACGGACCACAGGGGCTGGCTACACCTTC. Its translation is CATSTRTTGAGYTF.

The chain combines TRBV9 with TRBJ2-2; a weak D match, TRBD1 (6 bases). CDR3 size: 15 residues. The germline CDR1 and CDR2 sequences are SGDLS and YYNGEE. The V end lost 0 bases, the J end lost 5 bases, and 11 bases lay between the germline ends. CDR3 sequence: CASSVGAQGTGELFF. In DNA, the CDR3 is TGTGCCAGCAGCGTAGGGGCCCAGGGGACCGGGGAGCTGTTTTTT. Variable domain in full (rest from reference TRBV9 and TRBJ2-2): DSGVTQTPKHLITATGQRVTLRCSPRSGDLSVYWYQQSLDQGLQFLIQYYNGEERAKGNILERFSAQQFPDLHSELNLSSLELGDSALYFCASSVGAQGTGELFFGEGSRLTVL.

The CDR3 coding sequence is TGTGCCAGCAGCTTAGCGCTGCGGGGGGGATTCTACGAGCAGTACTTC. Encoded protein: CASSLALRGGFYEQYF. The chain links TRBV7-9 to TRBJ2-7; 9 positions agree with TRBD2. The CDR3 length is 16 residues. Looked up from germline, CDR1 is SEHNR and CDR2 is FQNEAQ (reference sequence). V lost 0 bases to trimming and J lost 3 bases; unmatched junction nucleotides: 6.

This clone was observed a handful of times. This sequence joins TRBV12-2 and TRBJ2-7; TRBD1, as called in the table, went unchecked against the DNA. TRBV12-2 is described as a pseudogene. The CDR3 is 12 residues long. The CDR3 sequence is CASYDRRPEQYF. CDR3 nucleotide sequence: TGTGCAAGCTACGACAGGAGGCCCGAGCAGTACTTC.

V gene TRBV7-2 combines with J gene TRBJ2-3, with 9 nucleotides matching TRBD2. The CDR3 loop spans 16 amino acids. Trimming cost V 1 base and J 5 bases; bases outside gene matches: 7. The germline V gene encodes CDR1 SGHTA and CDR2 FQGNSA. The CDR3 region has the DNA TGTGCCAGCAGCTTAGGCGCGGGGGGGCAGGTAGATACGCAGTATTTT. This encodes CASSLGAGGQVDTQYF.

This clone was seen a few times. This sequence joins TRBV7-3 and TRBJ1-2, with 9 bases that match TRBD1. The length of the CDR3 is 13 residues. The germline V gene encodes CDR1 SGHTA and CDR2 FQGTGA. The V and J ends lost 5 bases and 4 bases, in that order; junction bases with no gene match: 2. CDR3 nucleotides: TGTGCCAGCAGCCCGACAGGGGGCTATGGCTACACCTTC. Its translation: CASSPTGGYGYTF.

The chain combines TRBV21-1 with TRBJ1-5; the table's D call TRBD1 went unverified against the DNA. TRBV21-1 is assigned pseudogene status. This CDR3 contains 17 residues. CDR3 sequence: CASSKAMWDRGNQPQHF. CDR3 nucleotides: TGTGCCAGCAGCAAAGCTATGTGGGACAGGGGCAATCAGCCCCAGCATTTT.

The CDR3 reads CASKLNEQFF. CDR3 DNA: TGTGCCAGCAAACTCAATGAGCAGTTCTTC. This chain links TRBV25-1 with TRBJ2-1; D uncertain. This CDR3 contains 10 residues. V was trimmed by 7 bases and J by 6 bases, leaving 4 bases between them. Germline CDR1 is MGHDK and CDR2 is SYGVNS.

The chain has TRBV14 and TRBJ1-4, with 8 bases lining up with TRBD1. The CDR3 loop spans 19 amino acids. The V gene's germline CDR1 is SGHDN and CDR2 FVKESK. V shed 3 bases, J shed 6 bases, and the junction held 18 bases outside the gene matches. CDR3: CASSHDSGTGAEVYEKLFF. DNA for the CDR3: TGTGCCAGCAGCCATGATTCCGGGACAGGAGCAGAAGTTTATGAAAAACTGTTTTTT.

The chain has TRBV28 and TRBJ1-3, with TRBD1 identical over 7 bases. The length of the CDR3 is 15 residues. After removal of 3 bases from V and 4 bases from J, the junction contained 6 bases not matched to a gene. The germline CDR1 and CDR2 sequences are MDHEN and SYDVKM. CDR3 in DNA: TGTGCCAGCAGTTTGTGGGACAGCGGGGGAAACACCATATATTTT. Amino acids: CASSLWDSGGNTIYF. Full variable domain (rest looked up from reference TRBV28 and TRBJ1-3): DVKVTQSSRYLVKRTGEKVFLECVQDMDHENMFWYRQDPGLGLRLIYFSYDVKMKEKGDIPEGYSVSREKKERFSLILESASTNQTSMYLCASSLWDSGGNTIYFGEGSWLTVV.

This chain links TRBV6-6 with TRBJ1-1, with TRBD1 as a possible D gene (5 bases). The CDR3 contains 13 residues. The germline CDR1 and CDR2 sequences are MNHNY and SVGAGI (reference sequence). The V gene lost 7 bases and the J gene lost 6 bases, with 15 bases spanning the gap. CDR3 coding DNA: TGTGCCAGCACCCCGCCGGGGGTGGCTGAAGCTTTCTTT. It translates to CASTPPGVAEAFF.

The genes are TRBV14 and TRBJ1-1; no clear D gene. The CDR3 has 13 residues. Between the trimmed V and J ends, which lost 7 bases and 0 bases, there was a span of 9 bases. The germline gives CDR1 SGHDN, CDR2 FVKESK. CDR3 DNA: TGTGCCAGCACGCGGCAGTTGAACACTGAAGCTTTCTTT. Encoded protein: CASTRQLNTEAFF.